This T cell receptor beta chain is drawn from a study of esophageal squamous cell carcinoma under preoperative chemotherapy. The study's findings and limits: After treatment, tumor-infiltrating lymphocytes apparently came partly from blood T cells. After paclitaxel-nedaplatin, abundant clones were more likely to contract than amplify.

This CDR3 is 16 amino acids long. CDR1 is SGHTA and CDR2 is FQGNSA in the germline V gene. Indicated time point: after preoperative PTX-NDP chemotherapy. In regard to this clonotype: Antigen: not known. A read error may account for a junction end that differs from germline.

MiXCR was run by TCRdb on the PCR reads, yielding one entry per CDR3 protein. In the table there are 15,000 to 20,000 distinct CDR3 sequences, around 46% of which are singletons. This clonotype originated in a human donor with esophageal squamous cell carcinoma. The donor label of this sample is uncertain. The genes are TRBV7-2 and TRBJ2-5; D may be TRBD2 (6 bases). The material was obtained from a patient given preoperative chemotherapy. CDR3 protein: CANSLAGVGAGETQYF. CDR3 bases: TGTGCCAACAGCTTAGCTGGGGTGGGAGCGGGAGAGACCCAGTACTTC.